This T cell receptor (beta chain) appears in the sequencing data of a study of T cell responses to AZD1222 COVID-19 vaccine. The study, taken as a whole, reports: Every sample of the repertoires postdated the peak T cell response. Vaccine-associated CD4 TCRs spanned spike, dominant at 160-218 and 743-854. Targeting of unmutated variant regions was reportedly seen in nearly half of spike-specific TCRs. Only a handful of AZD1222 recipients were seropositive at baseline.

Per the germline V gene, CDR1 is LNHDA and CDR2 is SQIVND (reference sequence). The germline V and J ends were trimmed by 8 bases and 0 bases, with 14 bases remaining between them. The CDR3 consists of 15 residues. A note on this clone: The antigen is unknown.

Profiling relied on immunoSEQ multiplex PCR, and the TCRdb table lists in-frame clones only, not all of them. Seen here are some 120,000 clones, 70% to 90% observed once, and the top ten hold 3.9%. The sample consisted of peripheral blood, taken on day 0 of MenACWY control vaccination. The rearrangement links TRBV19 to TRBJ2-1; a weak D match, TRBD1 (5 bases). This clonotype was obtained from an adult in good health. The chain's CDR3 is CASRAGQSSYNEQFF. For the CDR3, the DNA is TGTGCCAGTCGGGCAGGGCAGAGCTCCTACAATGAGCAGTTCTTC. The entire variable domain, with the rest obtained from reference TRBV19 and TRBJ2-1, is as follows: DGGITQSPKYLFRKEGQNVTLSCEQNLNHDAMYWYRQDPGQGLRLIYYSQIVNDFQKGDIAEGYSVSREKKESFPLTVTSAQKNPTAFYLCASRAGQSSYNEQFFGPGTRLTVL.